This T cell receptor (beta chain) was retrieved from a study of blood T cell repertoires in COVID-19. Study background: Acute and convalescent COVID-19 samples came from the United States, Italy and Spain. In each case, the material was cDNA or gDNA derived from T cells, B-cell-depleted T cells, or PBMCs.

Original methodology: Amplification from reference gene primers served as the basis for estimated nucleated cell counts. Measured with immunoSEQ multiplex PCR; TCRdb has only the in-frame clones, and not every one. That table is the source of V, J and clone size, and D and trimming were worked out from the DNA. Of a few hundred thousand clones detected, roughly 82% appear once; the ten largest clones hold under 2%. J gave up 2 bases and V 3 bases, and 8 bases lay outside the gene matches. CDR3 size: 15 residues. Looked up from germline, CDR1 is DFQATT and CDR2 is SNEGSKA (reference sequence). Sequenced input: peripheral blood. This clonotype was obtained from a woman in her 50s with acute or convalescent COVID-19. V and J are TRBV20-1 and TRBJ2-3; TRBD1 matches at 7 bases. The chain's CDR3 is CSASRTGEYTDTQYF. CDR3 coding DNA: TGCAGTGCTAGTCGAACAGGGGAATACACAGATACGCAGTATTTT.